Included here is one T cell receptor beta chain sequence, with context. TCRdb keeps only in-frame clones here, not all; method: immunoSEQ multiplex PCR. The table has about 110,000 clones, 89% seen once. The sample is drawn from a study of OX40 agonist ivuxolimab in advanced cancers. Study at large: Patients got intravenous ivuxolimab at 0.01 to 10 mg/kg every 2 weeks.

Material: CD4+ or CD8+ T cells sorted from blood, obtained in a trial of the OX40 agonist ivuxolimab. This receptor was obtained from an adult with an advanced solid tumor such as melanoma, head and neck, liver or kidney cancer.

CDR3 sequence: CASSYDGESNQPQHF. The CDR3 DNA sequence: TGTGCCAGCAGTTACGACGGGGAGAGCAATCAGCCCCAGCATTTT. The chain joins TRBV11-1 to TRBJ1-5, with D hard to call. CDR1 and CDR2 from the germline V gene are SGHAT and FQDESV (reference sequence). This CDR3 region has 15 residues. Between the trimmed V and J ends, which lost 6 bases and 1 base, there was a span of 13 bases.